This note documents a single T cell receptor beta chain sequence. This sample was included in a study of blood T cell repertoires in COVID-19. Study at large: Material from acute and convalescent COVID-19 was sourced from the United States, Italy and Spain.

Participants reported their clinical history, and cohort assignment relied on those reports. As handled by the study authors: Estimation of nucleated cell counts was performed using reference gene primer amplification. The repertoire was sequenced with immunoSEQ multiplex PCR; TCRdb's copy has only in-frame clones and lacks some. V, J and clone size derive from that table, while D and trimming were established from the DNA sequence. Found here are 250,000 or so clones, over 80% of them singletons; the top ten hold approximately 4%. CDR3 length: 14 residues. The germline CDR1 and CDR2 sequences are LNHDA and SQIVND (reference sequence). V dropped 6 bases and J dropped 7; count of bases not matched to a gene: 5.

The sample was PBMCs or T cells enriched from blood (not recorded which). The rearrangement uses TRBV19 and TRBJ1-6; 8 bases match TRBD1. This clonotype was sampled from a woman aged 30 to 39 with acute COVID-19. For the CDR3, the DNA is TGTGCCAGTAGCGGACAGGGTGGCAATTCACCCCTCCACTTT. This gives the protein CASSGQGGNSPLHF.